A selection of T cell receptor beta chains follows, all from one sample in a study of cytomegalovirus exposure and HLA in healthy donors. The table came from immunoSEQ multiplex PCR; TCRdb's copy has only in-frame clones and leaves some out. The sample holds 250,000 to 350,000 clones, 86% seen once. The material sequenced was PBMCs. These receptors originate from a man in his forties or fifties in good health and CMV-seropositive. The CDR3 runs from the conserved cysteine through the conserved F or W. The order of the fields is J gene, V gene, D gene, CDR3 length, CDR3 protein, CDR3 DNA. A D gene is named only where the DNA matches it firmly.

J: TRBJ2-7
V: TRBV7-9
D: TRBD1
length: 13
CDR3: CASSRTDRDEQYF
DNA: TGTGCCAGCAGCCGAACGGACAGGGACGAGCAGTACTTC

J: TRBJ2-7
V: TRBV19
D: .
length: 14
CDR3: CASRSAGSTYEQYF
DNA: TGTGCCAGTAGATCGGCAGGTTCTACCTACGAGCAGTACTTC

J: TRBJ2-5
V: TRBV7-8
D: TRBD2
length: 16
CDR3: CASSSRTSGMWETQYF
DNA: TGTGCCAGCAGCTCCCGGACTAGCGGGATGTGGGAGACCCAGTACTTC

J: TRBJ1-4
V: TRBV28
D: .
length: 13
CDR3: CASYRAANEKLFF
DNA: TGTGCCAGTTACAGGGCAGCTAATGAAAAACTGTTTTTT

J: TRBJ2-7
V: TRBV7-6
D: TRBD2
length: 16
CDR3: CASSLGGTGTTSEQYF
DNA: TGTGCCAGCAGCTTGGGGGGGACCGGGACTACTTCCGAGCAGTACTTC

J: TRBJ2-7
V: TRBV9
D: .
length: 13
CDR3: CASSVGTVNEQYF
DNA: TGTGCCAGCAGCGTAGGGACTGTAAACGAGCAGTACTTC

J: TRBJ2-1
V: TRBV7-8
D: TRBD1
length: 17
CDR3: CASSLASLRQGRDEQFF
DNA: TGTGCCAGCAGCTTAGCCTCACTGCGACAGGGCAGGGATGAGCAGTTCTTC

J: TRBJ2-2
V: TRBV6-6
D: .
length: 15
CDR3: CASSPQHPNTGELFF
DNA: TGTGCCAGCAGCCCACAGCACCCGAACACCGGGGAGCTGTTTTTT

J: TRBJ1-5
V: TRBV27
D: .
length: 15
CDR3: CASSFGRGGNQPQHF
DNA: TGTGCCAGCAGTTTTGGCAGGGGAGGCAATCAGCCCCAGCATTTT

J: TRBJ2-4
V: TRBV5-4
D: TRBD1
length: 17
CDR3: CASSLGLDRVGKNIQYF
DNA: TGTGCCAGCAGCTTGGGATTGGACAGGGTGGGCAAAAACATTCAGTACTTC

J: TRBJ2-7
V: TRBV5-1
D: TRBD2
length: 15
CDR3: CASSHTSGSSYEQYF
DNA: TGCGCCAGCAGTCATACTAGCGGGAGCTCCTACGAGCAGTACTTC

J: TRBJ2-1
V: TRBV18
D: TRBD1
length: 17
CDR3: CASSPQTGTGAFNEQFF
DNA: TGTGCCAGCTCACCACAGACCGGGACAGGGGCCTTCAATGAGCAGTTCTTC

J: TRBJ2-7
V: TRBV6-9
D: TRBD2
length: 15
CDR3: CASSSWQAGSYEQYF
DNA: TGTGCCAGCAGTTCCTGGCAAGCGGGGAGCTACGAGCAGTACTTC

J: TRBJ2-4
V: TRBV5-4
D: .
length: 16
CDR3: CASSLGIVRRGNIQYF
DNA: TGTGCCAGCAGCCTGGGGATTGTAAGGAGGGGAAACATTCAGTACTTC